These 28 T cell receptor beta chains came from one sample sequenced in a study of blood T cell repertoires in COVID-19. Profiling relied on immunoSEQ multiplex PCR, and the TCRdb table lists in-frame clones only, not all of them. The sample records about 110,000 clones, roughly 84% being singletons. Sequenced sample: peripheral blood. These receptors came from a woman aged 50 to 60 with acute or convalescent COVID-19.

The rearrangement links TRBV23-1 to TRBJ1-1; D gene ambiguous. TRBV23-1 is known as an ORF, though its function is uncertain. The CDR3 length is 19 residues. V was pared by 7 bases and J by 2 bases, with 29 bases between. The CDR3 DNA follows: TGCGCCAGCACAAGCCCAAATAAAACCAAAGTTACAGATAACACTGAAGCTTTCTTT. Protein: CASTSPNKTKVTDNTEAFF.

The genes are TRBV4-1 and TRBJ2-1, with TRBD1 identical over 9 bases. V was clipped by 6 bases and J by 9 bases; unmatched bases: 9. There are 14 residues in the CDR3. Germline-derived CDR1 and CDR2 are MGHRA and YSYEKL. DNA of the CDR3: TGCGCCAGCAGGGTGACAGGGGGAGGAGGTGAGCAGTTCTTC. Protein product: CASRVTGGGGEQFF.

The chain is built from TRBV2 and TRBJ2-2; D may be TRBD2 (6 bases). CDR3 size: 13 residues. Germline loops: CDR1 SNHLY, CDR2 FYNNEI. Trimming stripped 8 bases from V and 10 bases from J, with 17 bases between. The CDR3 loop reads CASSSRDLLELFF. CDR3 nucleotide sequence: TGTGCCAGCTCCTCCCGGGACTTGTTGGAGCTGTTTTTT.

The rearrangement joins TRBV2 to TRBJ1-5, with D unresolved. Looked up from germline, CDR1 is SNHLY and CDR2 is FYNNEI. V was cut by 8 bases and J by 4 bases, with 9 bases left in between. This CDR3 comprises 12 residues. In DNA, the CDR3 is TGTGCCAGCTCAGGTCCGAATCAGCCCCAGCATTTT. As protein: CASSGPNQPQHF. The entire variable domain, with the rest obtained from reference TRBV2 and TRBJ1-5, is as follows: EPEVTQTPSHQVTQMGQEVILRCVPISNHLYFYWYRQILGQKVEFLVSFYNNEISEKSEIFDDQFSVERPDGSNFTLKIRSTKLEDSAMYFCASSGPNQPQHFGDGTRLSIL.

The gene calls are TRBV5-1 and TRBJ1-1; D not certain. Germline V CDR1 and CDR2: SGHRS, YFSETQ. The CDR3 totals 14 residues. V was clipped by 0 bases and J by 1 base, with 7 bases between them. The DNA of the CDR3 is TGCGCCAGCAGCTTGGACTATACGAACACTGAAGCTTTCTTT. It codes for CASSLDYTNTEAFF.

The chain joins TRBV9 to TRBJ1-4; perhaps TRBD1 as D (5 bases). Trimming took 7 bases from V and 5 from J, leaving 18 bases between them. The CDR3 is made up of 15 amino acids. CDR1 is SGDLS, CDR2 YYNGEE, per germline. The CDR3 sequence: CASPKQGTLNEKLFF. CDR3 coding DNA: TGTGCCAGCCCCAAACAAGGGACTCTGAATGAAAAACTGTTTTTT.

In DNA, the CDR3 is TGTGCCAGCAGCCCGTCCTTAGGAGACACTGAAGCTTTCTTT. Protein product: CASSPSLGDTEAFF. J is TRBJ1-1 and V is TRBV7-9, with D hard to call. The V gene's germline CDR1 is SEHNR and CDR2 FQNEAQ (reference sequence). V was shortened by 5 bases and J by 3 bases, with 13 bases between the two germline ends. This CDR3 is built from 14 residues.

The V and J genes are TRBV5-1 and TRBJ1-2; possible D gene TRBD1, 5 bases. The V gene lost 2 bases and the J gene lost 7 bases, with 9 bases spanning the gap. CDR1 SGHRS and CDR2 YFSETQ come from the germline V gene. The CDR3 spans 12 residues. Here the CDR3 DNA reads TGCGCCAGCAGCTTTGGCACAGGTGGCTACACCTTC. Translated: CASSFGTGGYTF.

As for this clone: Compared with germline, one end of the junction differs, possibly owing to a read error. The V and J genes are TRBV2 and TRBJ2-1; weak D call: TRBD2 (6 bases). Germline loops: CDR1 SNHLY, CDR2 FYNNEI. The CDR3 spans 12 residues. CDR3 protein: CASTEGAGEQFF. The CDR3 nucleotides are TGTGCCAGCACTGAAGGAGCGGGTGAGCAGTTCTTC.

The rearrangement links TRBV6-1 to TRBJ2-5; 9 bases map to TRBD2. CDR3 length equals 18 residues. V trimming: 0 bases; J trimming: 4 bases; junction bases outside the gene matches: 12. Germline V gives CDR1 MNHNS, CDR2 SASEGT. The chain's CDR3 is CASSEAIRAGGRSETQYF. CDR3 coding DNA: TGTGCCAGCAGTGAAGCTATTAGGGCGGGGGGGCGATCAGAGACCCAGTACTTC.

This sequence joins TRBV12-3 or TRBV12-4 and TRBJ1-5, with D unclear. The CDR3 contains 13 residues. The ends were cut back, 6 bases at V and 8 bases at J, with 14 bases in the middle. CDR3 in amino acids: CASSQNSFEPQHF. As DNA, the CDR3 is TGTGCCAGCAGCCAAAATAGCTTTGAGCCCCAGCATTTT.

This rearrangement joins TRBV6-5 to TRBJ1-3, with 9 positions matching TRBD1. From germline, CDR1 is MNHEY and CDR2 SVGAGI. The junction had 4 bases not matched to a gene; V was cut back by 2 bases and J by 2 bases. The CDR3 length is 16 residues. DNA of the CDR3: TGTGCCAGCAGTTACAGGACAGGGGTTACTGGAAACACCATATATTTT. Translation gives CASSYRTGVTGNTIYF.

The V and J genes are TRBV5-1 and TRBJ1-2; maybe TRBD1 (5 bases). The V end lost 3 bases, the J end lost 2 bases, and 11 bases lay between the germline ends. CDR1 and CDR2 from the germline V gene are SGHRS and YFSETQ. The CDR3 runs 14 residues. The CDR3 is CASSSTGGNYGYTF. CDR3 DNA sequence: TGCGCCAGCAGCTCGACGGGGGGAAACTATGGCTACACCTTC.

This clone was recorded a few times. This rearrangement joins TRBV28 to TRBJ1-6, with TRBD1 matching 9 bases. Trimming cost V 6 bases and J 7 bases; bases outside gene matches: 4. The CDR3 contains 14 residues. CDR1 is MDHEN and CDR2 is SYDVKM in the germline V gene. CDR3 in DNA: TGTGCCAGCAGACGACAGGGGGGAAATTCACCCCTCCACTTT. Amino acid sequence: CASRRQGGNSPLHF.

This chain links TRBV5-6 with TRBJ1-1; D is unclear. The V gene lost 4 bases and the J gene lost 3 bases, with 10 bases spanning the gap. The CDR3 length is 13 residues. Germline CDR1 is SGHDT and CDR2 is YYEEEE. Written as DNA, the CDR3 is TGTGCCAGCAGCCCCGAGGAGGACACTGAAGCTTTCTTT. Amino acids: CASSPEEDTEAFF. The entire variable domain, with the rest obtained from reference TRBV5-6 and TRBJ1-1, is as follows: DAGVTQSPTHLIKTRGQQVTLRCSPKSGHDTVSWYQQALGQGPQFIFQYYEEEERQRGNFPDRFSGHQFPNYSSELNVNALLLGDSALYLCASSPEEDTEAFFGQGTRLTVV.

The chain couples TRBV6-5 to TRBJ1-1; TRBD1 matches 7 bases. The CDR3 is 15 amino acids. In germline, CDR1 is MNHEY, CDR2 SVGAGI. With 6 bases clipped from V and 9 bases from J, the junction kept 16 bases outside the gene matches. CDR3 sequence (DNA): TGTGCCAGCAGAAAGTCCAGGGGGGATCCTCTGCAAGCTTTCTTT. Protein product: CASRKSRGDPLQAFF.

The chain links TRBV27 to TRBJ2-2, with TRBD1 identical over 8 bases. V was pared by 6 bases and J by 6 bases, with 12 bases of the junction left unmatched. This CDR3 comprises 16 residues. Germline CDR1 is MNHEY and CDR2 is SMNVEV (reference sequence). CDR3 DNA sequence: TGTGCCAGCAGGAGGACCGGGACAGGTCGGGCCGGGGAGCTGTTTTTT. This codes for CASRRTGTGRAGELFF.

This sequence joins TRBV27 and TRBJ1-5; 9 bases line up with TRBD1. The V gene's germline CDR1 is MNHEY and CDR2 SMNVEV (reference sequence). The CDR3 is made up of 14 amino acids. Trimming at V came to 5 bases and at J to 6 bases, leaving 5 bases not matched to a gene. The CDR3 loop reads CASSVTGGLQPQHF. Here the CDR3 DNA reads TGTGCCAGCAGTGTTACAGGGGGCCTTCAGCCCCAGCATTTT.

The chain employs TRBV2 and TRBJ2-7; TRBD2 matches at 7 bases. V trimming: 3 bases; J trimming: 1 base; junction bases outside the gene matches: 6. In germline, CDR1 is SNHLY, CDR2 FYNNEI. This CDR3 region has 15 residues. The CDR3 here is CASSEPRGESYEQYF. DNA of the CDR3: TGTGCCAGCAGTGAGCCCCGGGGGGAATCCTACGAGCAGTACTTC.

This chain joins TRBV9 and TRBJ1-1, with D possibly matching TRBD1 (6 bases). The germline V gene has CDR1 SGDLS and CDR2 YYNGEE. V was pared by 3 bases and J by 8 bases, with 14 bases between. The CDR3 runs to 13 residues. The CDR3 here is CASSAYTGTEAFF. DNA of the CDR3: TGTGCCAGCAGCGCCTATACTGGGACAGAAGCTTTCTTT.

In this sample, this clone turned up a few times. The gene calls are TRBV9 and TRBJ1-4; D unclear. With 1 base removed from V and 7 bases from J, the gap between germline ends came to 17 bases. This CDR3 has 16 amino acids. CDR1 and CDR2 (germline): SGDLS, YYNGEE. The CDR3 DNA sequence: TGTGCCAGCAGCGTATCAGTCGGAGGGTTGAGTGAAAAACTGTTTTTT. Protein: CASSVSVGGLSEKLFF.

V usage is TRBV2 and J usage is TRBJ1-6, with D perhaps TRBD1 (5 bases). This CDR3 comprises 17 residues. V was cut by 6 bases and J by 0 bases, with 15 bases left in between. Germline loops: CDR1 SNHLY, CDR2 FYNNEI. This chain's CDR3 is CASRRQKTSSYNSPLHF. Here the CDR3 DNA reads TGTGCCAGCAGACGACAGAAGACGAGCTCCTATAATTCACCCCTCCACTTT.

The chain carries TRBV5-1 and TRBJ2-3; 10 bases line up with TRBD2. Germline CDR1 and CDR2: SGHRS and YFSETQ. V dropped 0 bases and J dropped 0; count of bases not matched to a gene: 4. The CDR3 loop spans 17 amino acids. CDR3 amino acids: CASSLALAGPSTDTQYF. CDR3 sequence (DNA): TGCGCCAGCAGCTTGGCACTAGCGGGACCGAGCACAGATACGCAGTATTTT.

The chain recombines TRBV5-1 with TRBJ1-1; 9 positions agree with TRBD1. Germline values: CDR1 SGHRS, CDR2 YFSETQ. With V trimmed by 4 bases and J by 0 bases, 7 bases remained unmatched. This CDR3 has 16 amino acids. The CDR3 DNA sequence: TGCGCCAGCAGCCCCGGGACAGGGTCGCTGAACACTGAAGCTTTCTTT. Its translation is CASSPGTGSLNTEAFF.

In the case of this clone: Different DNA sequences within this sample yield the same CDR3. This chain uses TRBV19 with TRBJ2-6, with D possibly matching TRBD1 (6 bases). The ends were cut back, 4 bases at V and 1 base at J, with 8 bases in the middle. This CDR3 contains 15 residues. CDR1 is LNHDA, CDR2 SQIVND, per germline (reference sequence). CDR3 nucleotide sequence: TGTGCCAGTAGTAGAGACAGGTCTGGGGCCAACGTCCTGACTTTC. It encodes CASSRDRSGANVLTF.

This clone was counted only a few times. CDR3 bases: TGTGCTAGTGGTCCCTCGGGACAGGGGGCTGGCTACACCTTC. It is translated as CASGPSGQGAGYTF. J is TRBJ1-2 and V is TRBV12-5, with 12 bases identical to TRBD1. CDR1 and CDR2 from the germline V gene are LGHNT and FRNRAP. This CDR3 comprises 14 residues. The junction had 5 bases not matched to a gene; V was cut back by 5 bases and J by 7 bases.

V is TRBV6-5 and J is TRBJ2-7; TRBD1 agrees at 7 bases. The trim removed 3 bases at V and 6 bases at J, leaving 5 bases unmatched. The CDR3 contains 13 residues. The germline V gene has CDR1 MNHEY and CDR2 SVGAGI. As DNA, the CDR3 is TGTGCCAGCAGTTATTTTCCAGGGGGCGAGCAGTACTTC. It encodes CASSYFPGGEQYF.

This chain links TRBV2 with TRBJ1-4; D uncertain. The CDR3 is 15 residues long. Germline CDR1 reads SNHLY; CDR2 reads FYNNEI. V lost 6 bases and J lost 3, with 14 bases in between. CDR3 sequence (DNA): TGTGCCAGCAGATCAGAGGGCCCAGCTAATGAAAAACTGTTTTTT. Translated, it gives CASRSEGPANEKLFF.